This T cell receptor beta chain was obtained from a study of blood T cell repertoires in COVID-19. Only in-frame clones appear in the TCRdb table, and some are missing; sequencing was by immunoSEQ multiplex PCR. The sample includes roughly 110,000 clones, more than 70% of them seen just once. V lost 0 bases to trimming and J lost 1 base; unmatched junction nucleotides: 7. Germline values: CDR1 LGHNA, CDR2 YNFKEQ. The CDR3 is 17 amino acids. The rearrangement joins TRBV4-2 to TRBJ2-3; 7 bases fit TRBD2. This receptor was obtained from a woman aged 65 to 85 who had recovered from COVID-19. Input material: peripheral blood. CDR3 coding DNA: TGTGCCAGCAGCCAAGAGCTGCGGGAGCCGGGCACAGATACGCAGTATTTT. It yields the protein CASSQELREPGTDTQYF.